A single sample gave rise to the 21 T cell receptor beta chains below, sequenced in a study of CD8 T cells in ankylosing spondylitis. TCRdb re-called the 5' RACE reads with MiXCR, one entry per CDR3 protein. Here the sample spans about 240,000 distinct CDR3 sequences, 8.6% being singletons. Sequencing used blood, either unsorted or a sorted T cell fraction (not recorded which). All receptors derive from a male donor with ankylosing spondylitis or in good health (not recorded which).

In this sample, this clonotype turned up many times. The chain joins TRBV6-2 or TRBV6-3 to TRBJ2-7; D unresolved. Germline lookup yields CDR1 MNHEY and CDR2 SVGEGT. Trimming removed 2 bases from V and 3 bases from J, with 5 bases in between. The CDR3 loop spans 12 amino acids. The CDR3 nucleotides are TGTGCCAGCAGTTACCGAGGCTACGAGCAGTACTTC. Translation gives CASSYRGYEQYF.

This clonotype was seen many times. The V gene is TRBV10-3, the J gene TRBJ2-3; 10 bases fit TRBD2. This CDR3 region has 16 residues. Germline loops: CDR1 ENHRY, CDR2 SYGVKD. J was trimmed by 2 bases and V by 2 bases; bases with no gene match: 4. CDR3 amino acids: CAISEKAGGITDTQYF. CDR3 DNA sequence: TGTGCCATCAGTGAGAAAGCGGGGGGGATCACAGATACGCAGTATTTT.

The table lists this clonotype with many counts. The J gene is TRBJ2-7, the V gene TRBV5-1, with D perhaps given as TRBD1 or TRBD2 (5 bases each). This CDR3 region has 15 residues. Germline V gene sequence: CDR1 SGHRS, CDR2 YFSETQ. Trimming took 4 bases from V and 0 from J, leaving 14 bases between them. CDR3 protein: CASSLSGATSYEQYF. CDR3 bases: TGCGCCAGCAGCCTTTCCGGGGCTACCTCCTACGAGCAGTACTTC.

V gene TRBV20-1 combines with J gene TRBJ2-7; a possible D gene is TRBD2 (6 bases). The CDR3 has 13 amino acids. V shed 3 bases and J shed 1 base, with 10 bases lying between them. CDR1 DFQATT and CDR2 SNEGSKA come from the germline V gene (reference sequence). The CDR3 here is CSASLTRSYEQYF. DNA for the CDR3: TGCAGTGCTAGTCTGACTAGATCCTACGAGCAGTACTTC.

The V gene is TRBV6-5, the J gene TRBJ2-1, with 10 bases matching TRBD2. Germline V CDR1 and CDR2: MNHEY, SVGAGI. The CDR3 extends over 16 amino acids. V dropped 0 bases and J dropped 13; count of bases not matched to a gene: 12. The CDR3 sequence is CASSYSPLAGGFGQFF. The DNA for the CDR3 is TGTGCCAGCAGTTACTCCCCCTTAGCGGGGGGATTCGGTCAGTTCTTC.

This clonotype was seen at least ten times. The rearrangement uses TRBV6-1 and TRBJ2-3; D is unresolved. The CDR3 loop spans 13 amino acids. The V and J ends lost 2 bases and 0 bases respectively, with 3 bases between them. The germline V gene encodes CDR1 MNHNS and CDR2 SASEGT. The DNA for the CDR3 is TGTGCCAGCAGTGAACGCAGCACAGATACGCAGTATTTT. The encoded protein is CASSERSTDTQYF.

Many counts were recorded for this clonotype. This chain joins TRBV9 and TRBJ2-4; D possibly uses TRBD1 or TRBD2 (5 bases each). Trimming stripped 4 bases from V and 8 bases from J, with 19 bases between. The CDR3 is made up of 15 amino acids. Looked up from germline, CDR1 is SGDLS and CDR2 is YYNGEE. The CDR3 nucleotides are TGTGCCAGCAGCTCCTCACCCGGGGCGAGGGACATTCAGTACTTC. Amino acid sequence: CASSSSPGARDIQYF.

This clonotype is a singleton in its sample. The CDR3 reads CASSRRTASGNTIYF. DNA for the CDR3: TGTGCCAGTAGTCGGAGGACAGCCTCTGGAAACACCATATATTTT. The rearrangement joins TRBV19 to TRBJ1-3; TRBD1 is a possible D gene (6 bases). Trimming removed 5 bases from V and 0 bases from J, with 11 bases in between. From germline, CDR1 is LNHDA and CDR2 SQIVND (reference sequence). CDR3 length: 15 amino acids. Looking up the rest from reference TRBV19 and TRBJ1-3 gives the full variable domain: DGGITQSPKYLFRKEGQNVTLSCEQNLNHDAMYWYRQDPGQGLRLIYYSQIVNDFQKGDIAEGYSVSREKKESFPLTVTSAQKNPTAFYLCASSRRTASGNTIYFGEGSWLTVV.

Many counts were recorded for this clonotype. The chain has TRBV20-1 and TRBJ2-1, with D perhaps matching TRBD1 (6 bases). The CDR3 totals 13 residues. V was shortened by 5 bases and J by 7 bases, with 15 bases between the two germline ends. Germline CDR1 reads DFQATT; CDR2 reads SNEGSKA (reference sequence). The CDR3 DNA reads TGCAGTGCTCGGACAGTCCAAAGGAATGAGCAGTTCTTC. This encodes CSARTVQRNEQFF.

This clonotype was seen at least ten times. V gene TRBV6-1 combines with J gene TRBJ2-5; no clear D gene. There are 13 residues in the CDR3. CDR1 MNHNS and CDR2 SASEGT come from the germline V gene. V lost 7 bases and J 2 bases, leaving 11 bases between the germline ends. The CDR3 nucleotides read TGTGCCAGCATAAGTCAGGATCAAGAGACCCAGTACTTC. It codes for CASISQDQETQYF.

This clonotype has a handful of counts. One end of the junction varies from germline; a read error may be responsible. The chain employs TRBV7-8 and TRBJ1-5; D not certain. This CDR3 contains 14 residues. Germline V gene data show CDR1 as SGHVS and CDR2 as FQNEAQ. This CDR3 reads CASSLAMGNQPQHF. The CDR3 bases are TGTGCCAGCAGCTTAGCCATGGGCAACCAGCCCCAGCATTTT.

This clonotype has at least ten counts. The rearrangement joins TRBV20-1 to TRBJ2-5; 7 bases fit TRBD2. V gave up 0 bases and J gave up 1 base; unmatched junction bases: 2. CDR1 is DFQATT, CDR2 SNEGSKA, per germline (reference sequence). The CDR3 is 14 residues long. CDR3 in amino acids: CSARELALQETQYF. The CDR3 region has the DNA TGCAGTGCTAGAGAACTAGCGCTCCAAGAGACCCAGTACTTC.

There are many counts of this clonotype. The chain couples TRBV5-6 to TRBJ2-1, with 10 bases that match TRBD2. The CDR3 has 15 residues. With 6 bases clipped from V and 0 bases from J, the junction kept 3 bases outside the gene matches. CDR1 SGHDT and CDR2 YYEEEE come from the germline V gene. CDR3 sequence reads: CASKLAGSSYNEQFF. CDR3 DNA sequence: TGTGCCAGCAAACTAGCGGGGAGCTCCTACAATGAGCAGTTCTTC.

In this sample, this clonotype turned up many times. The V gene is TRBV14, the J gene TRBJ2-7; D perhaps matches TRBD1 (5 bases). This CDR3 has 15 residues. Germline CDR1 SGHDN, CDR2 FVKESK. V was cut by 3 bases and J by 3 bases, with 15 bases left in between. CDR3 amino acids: CASSQERGPDYEQYF. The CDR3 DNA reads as TGTGCCAGCAGCCAGGAAAGGGGCCCTGACTACGAGCAGTACTTC.

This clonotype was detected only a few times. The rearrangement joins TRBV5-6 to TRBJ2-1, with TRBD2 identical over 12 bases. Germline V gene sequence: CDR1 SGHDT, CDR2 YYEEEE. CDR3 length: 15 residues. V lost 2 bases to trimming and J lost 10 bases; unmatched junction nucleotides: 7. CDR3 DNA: TGTGCCAGCAGCTTTGCGACTAGCGGGAGCGGAGAGCAGTTCTTC. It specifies CASSFATSGSGEQFF.

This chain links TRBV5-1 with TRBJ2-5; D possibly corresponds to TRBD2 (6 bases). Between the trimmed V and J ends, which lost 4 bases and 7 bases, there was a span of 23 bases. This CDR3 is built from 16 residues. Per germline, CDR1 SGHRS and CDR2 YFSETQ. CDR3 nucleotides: TGCGCCAGCAGCGCCGCCGGGACTTCAGCGAGAGTGACCCAGTACTTC. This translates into CASSAAGTSARVTQYF.

CDR3 protein: CASSLGINEQFF. The DNA of the CDR3 is TGTGCCAGCAGTTTAGGGATCAATGAGCAGTTCTTC. This chain connects TRBV12-3 or TRBV12-4 to TRBJ2-1; D is unresolved. Trimming took off 1 base at V and 6 bases at J, with 4 bases between the two ends. This CDR3 has 12 residues.

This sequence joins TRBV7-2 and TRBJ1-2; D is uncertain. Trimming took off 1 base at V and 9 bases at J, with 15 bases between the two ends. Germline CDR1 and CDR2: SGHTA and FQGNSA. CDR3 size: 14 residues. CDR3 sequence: CASSLGFAGGSYTF. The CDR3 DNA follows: TGTGCCAGCAGCTTAGGATTCGCAGGAGGGAGCTACACCTTC.

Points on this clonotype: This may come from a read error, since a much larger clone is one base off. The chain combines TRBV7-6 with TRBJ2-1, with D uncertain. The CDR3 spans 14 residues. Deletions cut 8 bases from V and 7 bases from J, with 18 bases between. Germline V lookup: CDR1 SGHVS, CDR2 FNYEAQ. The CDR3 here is CASGSSPVLNEQFF. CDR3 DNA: TGTGCCAGCGGCTCCTCTCCGGTCCTAAATGAGCAGTTCTTC.

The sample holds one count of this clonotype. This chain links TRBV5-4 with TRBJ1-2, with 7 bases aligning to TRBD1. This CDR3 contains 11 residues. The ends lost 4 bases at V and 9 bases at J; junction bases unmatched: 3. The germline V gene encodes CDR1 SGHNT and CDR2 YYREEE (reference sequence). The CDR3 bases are TGTGCCAGCAGCAAGGGACAGAGCTACACCTTC. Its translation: CASSKGQSYTF.

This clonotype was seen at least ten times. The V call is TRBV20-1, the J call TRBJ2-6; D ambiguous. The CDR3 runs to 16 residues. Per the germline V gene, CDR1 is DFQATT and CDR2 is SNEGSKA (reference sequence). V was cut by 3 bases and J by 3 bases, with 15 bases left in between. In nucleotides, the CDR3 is TGCAGTGCTAGTAGGAGCACTTCGAGTGGGGCCAACGTCCTGACTTTC. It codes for CSASRSTSSGANVLTF.